A selection of T cell receptor beta chains follows, all from one sample in a study of shared clonotypes between healthy human individuals. Libraries were prepared by immunoSEQ multiplex PCR; TCRdb keeps only in-frame clonotypes and omits some of them. The sample has 550,000 to 850,000 clones; around 67% are singletons. The sample was memory CD4+ T cells sorted from blood. The receptors originated from a woman younger than 45 in good health. Both conserved end residues are part of each CDR3. D genes are given only for firm matches. The listing skips clone size in some rows; elsewhere it reads once, few, many or a size class.

>TRBV7-9|TRBD2|TRBJ2-1|-|16
CASLISGGSSYNEQFF
TGTGCCAGCCTAATTAGCGGGGGCAGCTCCTACAATGAGCAGTTCTTC
>TRBV7-9|-|TRBJ1-2|-|13
CASSSQGPGGYTF
TGTGCCAGCAGCTCGCAGGGGCCCGGGGGCTACACCTTC
>TRBV7-2|-|TRBJ1-3|-|16
CASSKSALSPGNTIYF
TGTGCCAGCAGCAAGTCCGCCCTCTCGCCTGGAAACACCATATATTTT
>TRBV19|-|TRBJ1-5|once|15
CASSSRQLSNQPQHF
TGTGCCAGTAGCTCCCGACAGTTATCCAATCAGCCCCAGCATTTT
>TRBV27|TRBD2|TRBJ2-5|-|14
CASSTISGQETQYF
TGTGCCAGCAGCACTATTAGCGGGCAAGAGACCCAGTACTTC
>TRBV5-1|-|TRBJ2-7|-|17
CASSPEGVRRGPGEQYF
TGCGCCAGCAGTCCCGAGGGTGTCAGGAGGGGCCCCGGCGAGCAGTACTTC
>TRBV5-1|-|TRBJ1-3|-|14
CASRELTSGNTIYF
TGCGCCAGCAGGGAACTGACCTCTGGAAACACCATATATTTT
>TRBV6-5|-|TRBJ2-7|-|13
CASSLVEGGEQYF
TGTGCCAGCAGTCTAGTTGAGGGAGGCGAGCAGTACTTC
>TRBV7-8|-|TRBJ2-5|-|13
CASSLDGKETQYF
TGTGCCAGCAGCTTAGATGGGAAAGAGACCCAGTACTTC
>TRBV11-2|TRBD2|TRBJ2-2|-|16
CASRWTSGINTGELFF
TGTGCCAGCAGATGGACTAGCGGTATTAACACCGGGGAGCTGTTTTTT
>TRBV2|-|TRBJ2-7|-|10
CASSIDEQYF
TGTGCCAGCAGTATCGACGAGCAGTACTTC
>TRBV5-1|-|TRBJ2-1|many|15
CASSLASGAYNEQFF
TGCGCCAGCAGCTTGGCATCTGGGGCCTACAATGAGCAGTTCTTC
>TRBV10-3|TRBD1|TRBJ1-1|-|14
CAIGQQGAETEAFF
TGTGCCATCGGCCAACAGGGGGCAGAGACTGAAGCTTTCTTT
>TRBV19|-|TRBJ2-7|-|14
CASSEGTGPYEQYF
TGTGCCAGTAGTGAAGGGACGGGACCCTACGAGCAGTACTTC
>TRBV4-2|-|TRBJ1-3|-|17
CASSQGHRESSGNTIYF
TGTGCCAGCAGCCAGGGCCACAGGGAGAGCTCTGGAAACACCATATATTTT
>TRBV6-1|-|TRBJ2-2|-|15
CASSGLGGNTGELFF
TGTGCCAGCAGTGGACTAGGCGGGAACACCGGGGAGCTGTTTTTT
>TRBV29-1|TRBD2|TRBJ2-1|-|15
CSVDHRTSGNNEQFF
TGCAGCGTTGACCATAGGACTAGCGGGAACAATGAGCAGTTCTTC
>TRBV2|-|TRBJ1-1|-|14
CASSEKGQVPEAFF
TGTGCCAGCAGTGAAAAGGGCCAGGTCCCTGAAGCTTTCTTT
>TRBV7-3|TRBD2|TRBJ2-3|-|18
CASSLPYVAGEVPDTQYF
TGTGCCAGCAGCTTACCCTACGTAGCGGGAGAGGTCCCAGATACGCAGTATTTT
>TRBV6-5|-|TRBJ1-2|many|15
CASSYSNSQRRGYTF
TGTGCCAGCAGTTACTCGAACAGCCAACGGCGCGGCTACACCTTC
>TRBV11-2|-|TRBJ2-5|-|15
CASSHIRGAGETQYF
TGTGCCAGCAGCCACATTCGAGGGGCGGGAGAGACCCAGTACTTC
>TRBV5-1|TRBD2|TRBJ2-7|once|14
CATSSTSGTHEQYF
TGCGCCACCTCTTCTACTAGCGGTACCCACGAGCAGTACTTC
>TRBV10-2|-|TRBJ2-1|few|16
CASSESRGEGYNEQFF
TGCGCCAGCAGTGAGTCGAGGGGGGAGGGGTACAATGAGCAGTTCTTC
>TRBV5-4|-|TRBJ1-2|-|14
CASSRYGDWYGYTF
TGTGCCAGCAGCCGATACGGGGATTGGTATGGCTACACCTTC
>TRBV5-1|-|TRBJ2-1|-|14
CASSLADFYNEQFF
TGCGCCAGCAGCTTGGCCGACTTCTACAATGAGCAGTTCTTC
>TRBV18|TRBD2|TRBJ2-7|-|15
CASSPGTSGTHEQYF
TGTGCCAGCTCACCGGGGACTAGCGGGACCCACGAGCAGTACTTC
>TRBV11-3|TRBD1|TRBJ2-1|-|13
CASSETGHNEQFF
TGTGCCAGCAGCGAGACAGGGCACAATGAGCAGTTCTTC
>TRBV11-2|-|TRBJ2-1|-|15
CASTAGTGSYNEQFF
TGTGCCTCTACCGCCGGGACGGGTTCCTACAATGAGCAGTTCTTC
>TRBV10-3|-|TRBJ2-7|-|14
CAISDQGIPYEQYF
TGTGCCATCAGTGACCAGGGAATACCTTACGAGCAGTACTTC
>TRBV9|TRBD2|TRBJ2-1|-|16
CASSRGLAGDGNEQFF
TGTGCCAGCAGCCGGGGACTAGCGGGAGACGGCAATGAGCAGTTCTTC
>TRBV19|TRBD1|TRBJ2-2|-|14
CASSRDREAGELFF
TGTGCCAGTAGCCGGGACAGGGAGGCCGGGGAGCTGTTTTTT
>TRBV5-1|-|TRBJ2-7|-|12
CASSLDHYEQYF
TGCGCCAGCAGCTTAGACCACTACGAGCAGTACTTC
>TRBV5-1|TRBD1|TRBJ1-1|-|13
CASSYGQVTEAFF
TGCGCCAGCAGCTACGGACAGGTCACTGAAGCTTTCTTT
>TRBV19|TRBD1|TRBJ2-5|-|15
CATRTGGLGGETQYF
TGTGCCACGCGGACAGGGGGTTTAGGTGGAGAGACCCAGTACTTC
>TRBV25-1|TRBD1|TRBJ2-5|-|15
CASSEGHRGRETQYF
TGTGCCAGCAGTGAAGGTCACAGGGGGCGGGAGACCCAGTACTTC
>TRBV5-6|TRBD2|TRBJ2-4|-|18
CASSLLLSGIKAKNIQYF
TGTGCCAGCAGTCTTCTGTTGAGCGGGATTAAAGCCAAAAACATTCAGTACTTC
>TRBV2|TRBD2|TRBJ2-1|once|13
CASREENYNEQFF
TGTGCCAGCCGGGAGGAGAACTACAATGAGCAGTTCTTC
>TRBV6-4|TRBD2|TRBJ2-1|once|16
CASSTSGRAEVDEQFF
TGTGCCAGCAGTACTAGCGGGAGGGCCGAAGTCGATGAGCAGTTCTTC
>TRBV19|-|TRBJ1-5|many|14
CASSISGDNQPQHF
TGTGCCAGTAGTATCAGCGGGGACAATCAGCCCCAGCATTTT
>TRBV19|-|TRBJ1-5|once|16
CASANPPGRKNQPQHF
TGTGCCAGCGCTAACCCTCCAGGGCGTAAGAATCAGCCCCAGCATTTT
>TRBV10-2|-|TRBJ1-1|many|13
CASFKTENTEAFF
TGCGCCAGTTTCAAGACGGAAAACACTGAAGCTTTCTTT